The 32 T cell receptor beta chains listed next were all sequenced from one sample in a study of cytomegalovirus exposure and HLA in healthy donors. Primers for the PCR totalled 60 Vbeta and 13 Jbeta. TCRdb's copy holds only in-frame clones and misses some; the assay was immunoSEQ multiplex PCR. The sample includes about 150,000 clones. Input material: PBMCs. The receptor source for this set is a woman aged 50 to 65 in good health and CMV-seronegative.

V and J are TRBV18 and TRBJ2-3; a possible D gene is TRBD2 (6 bases). V shed 5 bases and J shed 2 bases, with 20 bases lying between them. The CDR3 spans 17 residues. The germline gives CDR1 KGHSH, CDR2 LQKENI. This chain's CDR3 is CASSSPAGRVYTDTQYF. CDR3 in DNA: TGTGCCAGCTCATCCCCGGCGGGGCGGGTGTACACAGATACGCAGTATTTT.

The gene calls are TRBV7-8 and TRBJ2-5, with 10 bases matching TRBD2. The V gene end was trimmed by 1 base and the J gene end by 3 bases; junction bases not matched to a gene: 8. The CDR3 is made up of 17 amino acids. Germline loops: CDR1 SGHVS, CDR2 FQNEAQ. CDR3 in DNA: TGTGCCAGCAGCTTAGTGGGGGCGCTAGCGGGGGAAGAGACCCAGTACTTC. This encodes CASSLVGALAGEETQYF.

J is TRBJ2-7 and V is TRBV19; 10 bases are a match to TRBD1. Germline V lookup: CDR1 LNHDA, CDR2 SQIVND (reference sequence). The length of the CDR3 is 18 residues. Trimming at V came to 5 bases and at J to 0 bases, leaving 13 bases not matched to a gene. In nucleotides, the CDR3 is TGTGCCAGTAGTTCCGGGACAGGGGTCCCACCTTACTCCTACGAGCAGTACTTC. Translated, it gives CASSSGTGVPPYSYEQYF.

V and J are TRBV5-1 and TRBJ2-5; D is unclear. This CDR3 contains 13 residues. Trimming stripped 1 base from V and 4 bases from J, with 8 bases between. Germline loops: CDR1 SGHRS, CDR2 YFSETQ. CDR3 nucleotide sequence: TGCGCCAGCAGCTTGCCACTAAGAGAGACCCAGTACTTC. This gives the protein CASSLPLRETQYF.

This sequence joins TRBV6-1 and TRBJ1-6; TRBD1 aligns across 7 bases. V lost 4 bases to trimming and J lost 8 bases; unmatched junction nucleotides: 8. Germline CDR1 reads MNHNS; CDR2 reads SASEGT. The CDR3 consists of 15 residues. This chain's CDR3 is CASSGRQGSYSPLHF. CDR3 coding DNA: TGTGCCAGCAGTGGCCGACAGGGCTCCTATTCACCCCTCCACTTT.

The J gene is TRBJ2-2, the V gene TRBV7-7; a weak D match, TRBD2 (5 bases). This CDR3 contains 17 residues. Trimming took off 5 bases at V and 1 base at J, with 17 bases between the two ends. Germline V gives CDR1 SSHAT, CDR2 FNYEAQ (reference sequence). Here the CDR3 reads CASSNLLGSGNTGELFF. DNA of the CDR3: TGTGCCAGCAGCAACTTGTTGGGCAGCGGGAACACCGGGGAGCTGTTTTTT.

The gene calls are TRBV5-6 and TRBJ2-5, with D tentatively TRBD1 (6 bases). V was clipped by 4 bases and J by 7 bases, with 14 bases between them. Germline assignment: CDR1 SGHDT and CDR2 YYEEEE. The length of the CDR3 is 13 residues. CDR3 amino acids: CASSPETGRTQYF. The CDR3 DNA is TGTGCCAGCAGCCCCGAGACAGGACGGACCCAGTACTTC.

This chain links TRBV19 with TRBJ2-7, with D uncertain. The V and J ends lost 4 bases and 0 bases respectively, with 16 bases between them. The CDR3 has 16 residues. The germline V gene encodes CDR1 LNHDA and CDR2 SQIVND (reference sequence). The chain's CDR3 is CASSKVGSYFSYEQYF. The CDR3 region has the DNA TGTGCCAGTAGTAAAGTCGGGTCTTACTTCTCCTACGAGCAGTACTTC.

The genes are TRBV19 and TRBJ2-7, with D perhaps TRBD1 (5 bases). The germline gives CDR1 LNHDA, CDR2 SQIVND (reference sequence). CDR3 length: 16 amino acids. Trimming cost V 5 bases and J 2 bases, with 19 bases left between them. The CDR3 sequence is CASSLTDQGLAYEQYF. The CDR3 DNA reads as TGTGCCAGTAGTCTCACCGACCAGGGTCTGGCCTACGAGCAGTACTTC.

The rearrangement links TRBV5-1 to TRBJ1-1; 10 positions agree with TRBD1. This CDR3 has 14 amino acids. Germline V lookup: CDR1 SGHRS, CDR2 YFSETQ. Trimming cost V 4 bases and J 7 bases; bases outside gene matches: 7. The CDR3 sequence is CASSPDRGGLEAFF. The CDR3 nucleotides read TGCGCCAGCAGCCCGGACAGGGGGGGACTTGAAGCTTTCTTT.

The rearrangement links TRBV4-3 to TRBJ2-7, with TRBD1 as a possible D gene (6 bases). The CDR3 totals 15 residues. From germline, CDR1 is LGHNA and CDR2 YSLEER. Trimming took 0 bases from V and 5 from J, leaving 14 bases between them. The CDR3: CASSQDLGAGDEQYF. The CDR3 DNA reads as TGCGCCAGCAGCCAAGATCTGGGGGCAGGGGACGAGCAGTACTTC.

The CDR3 is CASSLLSGAYNEQFF. The CDR3 DNA sequence: TGTGCCAGCAGCTTGCTTTCAGGGGCCTACAATGAGCAGTTCTTC. The rearrangement links TRBV5-4 to TRBJ2-1, with D tentatively TRBD1 (6 bases). Trimming pared 1 base from V and 2 bases from J, leaving 10 bases between. CDR1 and CDR2 (germline): SGHNT, YYREEE (reference sequence). The CDR3 sequence is 15 residues long.

The rearrangement links TRBV14 to TRBJ2-5; D might be TRBD1 (5 bases). Trimming took 4 bases from V and 5 from J, leaving 20 bases between them. The V gene's germline CDR1 is SGHDN and CDR2 FVKESK. This CDR3 comprises 16 residues. The CDR3 region is CASSLYRWGLLETQYF. The CDR3, as DNA: TGTGCCAGCAGCCTGTACAGGTGGGGTCTGTTGGAGACCCAGTACTTC.

This chain connects TRBV9 to TRBJ1-2, with a possible D match to TRBD1 (6 bases). Deletions cut 3 bases from V and 4 bases from J, with 13 bases between. In germline, CDR1 is SGDLS, CDR2 YYNGEE. This CDR3 spans 14 amino acids. The CDR3 spells CASSARTETYGYTF. DNA of the CDR3: TGTGCCAGCAGCGCCCGGACAGAAACCTATGGCTACACCTTC.

V usage is TRBV4-2 and J usage is TRBJ2-7, with D possibly being TRBD2 (5 bases). The CDR3 sequence is 15 residues long. From germline, CDR1 is LGHNA and CDR2 YNFKEQ. V was pared by 1 base and J by 3 bases, with 13 bases between. The CDR3: CASSQVDREGYEQYF. For the CDR3, the DNA is TGTGCCAGCAGCCAAGTCGATAGAGAGGGCTACGAGCAGTACTTC.

The V gene is TRBV28, the J gene TRBJ1-4; possible D gene TRBD1, 5 bases. Between the trimmed V and J ends, which lost 4 bases and 7 bases, there was a span of 13 bases. The CDR3 totals 14 residues. CDR1 MDHEN and CDR2 SYDVKM come from the germline V gene. CDR3 sequence (DNA): TGTGCCAGCAGTTCCCGGGGGAGGATTGAAAAACTGTTTTTT. Its protein product is CASSSRGRIEKLFF. The entire variable domain, with the rest obtained from reference TRBV28 and TRBJ1-4, is as follows: DVKVTQSSRYLVKRTGEKVFLECVQDMDHENMFWYRQDPGLGLRLIYFSYDVKMKEKGDIPEGYSVSREKKERFSLILESASTNQTSMYLCASSSRGRIEKLFFGSGTQLSVL.

This chain links TRBV5-6 with TRBJ2-7; 11 nucleotides align to TRBD2. This CDR3 contains 16 residues. Germline CDR1 is SGHDT and CDR2 is YYEEEE. With 1 base clipped from V and 2 bases from J, the junction kept 5 bases outside the gene matches. The CDR3, as DNA: TGTGCCAGCAGCTTGCGGACTAGCGGGCGTACCTACGAGCAGTACTTC. It translates to CASSLRTSGRTYEQYF.

The rearrangement links TRBV27 to TRBJ1-1; D possibly corresponds to TRBD1 (6 bases). Germline V gives CDR1 MNHEY, CDR2 SMNVEV (reference sequence). V gave up 4 bases and J gave up 4 bases, with 25 bases separating them. The CDR3 extends over 18 amino acids. The CDR3 DNA reads TGTGCCAGCAGTTCGAAACACCTAGTAAACAGGGCGGGCACTGAAGCTTTCTTT. As protein: CASSSKHLVNRAGTEAFF.

The J gene is TRBJ1-1, the V gene TRBV4-2; D is perhaps TRBD1 (6 bases). The germline V and J ends were trimmed by 2 bases and 1 base, with 8 bases remaining between them. This CDR3 region has 14 residues. Germline V gene sequence: CDR1 LGHNA, CDR2 YNFKEQ. The DNA for the CDR3 is TGTGCCAGCAGCCAACAACAGGGGAACACTGAAGCTTTCTTT. Protein: CASSQQQGNTEAFF.

This chain joins TRBV5-6 and TRBJ1-5, with 9 bases fitting TRBD1. CDR3 size: 13 residues. CDR1 and CDR2 (germline): SGHDT, YYEEEE. The V and J ends lost 3 bases and 7 bases, in that order; junction bases with no gene match: 2. CDR3 sequence (DNA): TGTGCCAGCAGCTGGGACAGGGCCCAGCCCCAGCATTTT. Its protein is CASSWDRAQPQHF.

The genes are TRBV28 and TRBJ1-4; tentative D call: TRBD1 (6 bases). Per the germline V gene, CDR1 is MDHEN and CDR2 is SYDVKM. V dropped 9 bases and J dropped 3 bases, with 8 bases sitting between them. This CDR3 has 12 residues. As DNA, the CDR3 is TGTGCCAGTACAGGGTCTAATGAAAAACTGTTTTTT. Translated, it gives CASTGSNEKLFF.

The V call is TRBV4-1, the J call TRBJ2-7; TRBD1 agrees at 7 bases. CDR3 size: 16 residues. The J segment lost 2 bases and the V segment lost 1 base, leaving 8 bases of the junction unmatched. Germline-derived CDR1 and CDR2 are MGHRA and YSYEKL. The chain's CDR3 is CASSQGPGGRAYEQYF. The CDR3 region has the DNA TGCGCCAGCAGCCAAGGTCCAGGGGGTCGTGCCTACGAGCAGTACTTC.

The gene calls are TRBV7-9 and TRBJ2-3; D may be TRBD1 (5 bases). The CDR3 spans 15 residues. The V and J ends lost 3 bases and 0 bases respectively, with 10 bases between them. Germline lookup yields CDR1 SEHNR and CDR2 FQNEAQ (reference sequence). CDR3 sequence (DNA): TGTGCCAGCAGCTTGGACACCCCTAGCACAGATACGCAGTATTTT. Amino acids: CASSLDTPSTDTQYF. The whole variable domain, remainder taken from reference TRBV7-9 and TRBJ2-3, is DTGVSQNPRHKITKRGQNVTFRCDPISEHNRLYWYRQTLGQGPEFLTYFQNEAQLEKSRLLSDRFSAERPKGSFSTLEIQRTEQGDSAMYLCASSLDTPSTDTQYFGPGTRLTVL.

J is TRBJ2-1 and V is TRBV7-9; 9 bases match TRBD1. Germline V gene data show CDR1 as SEHNR and CDR2 as FQNEAQ (reference sequence). This CDR3 is built from 15 residues. Trimming removed 2 bases from V and 8 bases from J; junction bases left unmatched: 7. The CDR3 region is CASSLKPTGGYEQFF. The DNA of the CDR3 is TGTGCCAGCAGCTTAAAACCGACAGGGGGGTATGAGCAGTTCTTC.

This rearrangement joins TRBV4-1 to TRBJ2-7; TRBD1 agrees at 7 bases. The germline gives CDR1 MGHRA, CDR2 YSYEKL. The V gene end was trimmed by 1 base and the J gene end by 3 bases; junction bases not matched to a gene: 12. The length of the CDR3 is 17 residues. CDR3 coding DNA: TGCGCCAGCAGCCAAGTGCAGGGACAGAGTGTCGGCTACGAGCAGTACTTC. Translating it yields CASSQVQGQSVGYEQYF.

Turning to this clone: The same CDR3 also results from other DNA sequences found in this sample. The chain carries TRBV30 and TRBJ1-5; D is undetermined. Per the germline V gene, CDR1 is GTSNPN and CDR2 is SVGIG (reference sequence). V lost 1 base, J lost 1 base, and 5 bases lay in between. The CDR3 is 13 amino acids. CDR3 amino acids: CAWSGGSNQPQHF. The CDR3 DNA is TGTGCCTGGAGTGGTGGCAGCAATCAGCCCCAGCATTTT. Looking up the rest from reference TRBV30 and TRBJ1-5 gives the full variable domain: SQTIHQWPATLVQPVGSPLSLECTVEGTSNPNLYWYRQAAGRGLQLLFYSVGIGQISSEVPQNLSASRPQDRQFILSSKKLLLSDSGFYLCAWSGGSNQPQHFGDGTRLSIL.

The rearrangement uses TRBV27 and TRBJ2-7; no clear D gene. This CDR3 is 15 amino acids long. Per germline, CDR1 MNHEY and CDR2 SMNVEV (reference sequence). Trimming left V 0 bases short and J 0 bases short, with 9 bases between. The CDR3 is CASSLSRFGSYEQYF. The CDR3 nucleotides are TGTGCCAGCAGTTTATCGCGGTTTGGCTCCTACGAGCAGTACTTC.

The chain combines TRBV28 with TRBJ1-2; possibly TRBD1 for D (5 bases). Germline lookup yields CDR1 MDHEN and CDR2 SYDVKM. The CDR3 covers 13 residues. Trimming took off 7 bases at V and 8 bases at J, with 17 bases between the two ends. CDR3 in DNA: TGTGCCAGCACCTCCCCGGGGGTCGGAGGCTACACCTTC. Translated: CASTSPGVGGYTF.

CDR3: CSESDRNYGYTF. The CDR3 nucleotides read TGCAGCGAAAGTGACAGGAACTATGGCTACACCTTC. The chain joins TRBV29-1 to TRBJ1-2, with D possibly TRBD1 on 6 matching bases. Per the germline V gene, CDR1 is SQVTM and CDR2 is ANQGSEA. Trimming took off 7 bases at V and 2 bases at J, with 11 bases between the two ends. The length of the CDR3 is 12 residues. Full variable domain (rest looked up from reference TRBV29-1 and TRBJ1-2): SAVISQKPSRDICQRGTSLTIQCQVDSQVTMMFWYRQQPGQSLTLIATANQGSEATYESGFVIDKFPISRPNLTFSTLTVSNMSPEDSSIYLCSESDRNYGYTFGSGTRLTVV.

V is TRBV6-5 and J is TRBJ1-2; D is possibly TRBD1 (5 bases). V lost 6 bases to trimming and J lost 0 bases, with 11 bases between them. CDR3 length: 14 residues. Germline CDR1 MNHEY, CDR2 SVGAGI. DNA of the CDR3: TGTGCCAGCAGACCAGGGAAAGCTAACTATGGCTACACCTTC. It yields the protein CASRPGKANYGYTF.

The rearrangement joins TRBV11-2 to TRBJ2-2; maybe TRBD2 (6 bases). Between the trimmed V and J ends, which lost 3 bases and 4 bases, there was a span of 9 bases. The CDR3 is 14 amino acids. CDR1 and CDR2 from the germline V gene are SGHAT and FQNNGV. In DNA form, the CDR3 reads TGTGCCAGCAGCTTCGGGGGACCCACCGGGGAGCTGTTTTTT. Translating gives CASSFGGPTGELFF.

The V gene is TRBV21-1, the J gene TRBJ1-1; the table's D gene call, TRBD1, was not cross checked with the DNA. TRBV21-1 constitutes a pseudogene. The CDR3 sequence is 17 residues long. CDR3: CASSKRDSAVSGTEAFF. The CDR3, as DNA: TGTGCCAGCAGCAAGCGGGACAGCGCAGTGAGTGGCACTGAAGCTTTCTTT.